This TCR beta chain was found in a study of blood T cells in healthy people across ages. In this sample, this clonotype turned up a few times. Germline assignment: CDR1 SGHAT and CDR2 FQNNGV. V shed 5 bases and J shed 2 bases, with 16 bases lying between them. The CDR3 extends over 16 amino acids. PCR was performed a second time for about 7 to 11 cycles using a sample-barcoded 5' primer and a J-beta primer mix. TCRdb reanalysed the 5' RACE reads using MiXCR and keeps one entry per CDR3 protein. The data hold around 990,000 distinct CDR3 sequences, with under 40% observed a single time. V gene TRBV11-2 combines with J gene TRBJ2-1; D is possibly TRBD1 (5 bases). Sequencing used blood. The clonotype originates from a man younger than 35 in good health. CDR3 bases: TGTGCCAGCAGCCCCGTTAGGGGCGCTACCTACAATGAGCAGTTCTTC. Translating gives CASSPVRGATYNEQFF. Full variable domain (outside the CDR3, taken from reference TRBV11-2 and TRBJ2-1): EAGVAQSPRYKIIEKRQSVAFWCNPISGHATLYWYQQILGQGPKLLIQFQNNGVVDDSQLPKDRFSAERLKGVDSTLKIQPAKLEDSAVYLCASSPVRGATYNEQFFGPGTRLTVL.